This T cell receptor beta chain was found in a study of shared clonotypes between healthy human individuals. Study findings and constraints: Sample collection involved blood only; tissue repertoires are likely different.

The table came from immunoSEQ multiplex PCR; TCRdb's copy has only in-frame clones and leaves some out. Of about 600,000 clones listed, 70% to 80% are singletons. A few counts support this clone. Its target is not known. The germline V gene encodes CDR1 LGHNA and CDR2 YNFKEQ. CDR3 length equals 16 residues. Trimming removed 0 bases at V and 1 base at J, with 7 bases between. The rearrangement uses TRBV4-2 and TRBJ2-6; D not certain. The specimen sequenced was PBMCs. This TCR derives from a woman aged 40 to 49 in good health. Some clones in this sample may be carry-over from other donors' samples. The CDR3 reads CASSQDESSGANVLTF. DNA of the CDR3: TGTGCCAGCAGCCAAGATGAGTCTTCTGGGGCCAACGTCCTGACTTTC.